A single sample gave rise to the 10 T cell receptor beta chains below, sequenced in a study of T cells in Graves' hyperthyroidism and ophthalmopathy. RNA transcripts provided the source from which TCR beta CDR3 regions were amplified. HTBI primers were employed in a first-round RT-PCR of the TCR CDR3. TCRdb analysed the multiplex PCR reads with MiXCR anew, one entry per CDR3 protein. This repertoire shows 620,000 or so distinct CDR3 sequences, 13% to 15% found once; its top ten account for around an eighth. The sample was blood. These receptors were taken from a woman between 45 and 65 years old with Graves' ophthalmopathy.

J is TRBJ1-4 and V is TRBV19; D is unresolved. The CDR3 sequence is 16 residues long. V gave up 3 bases and J gave up 2 bases, with 13 bases separating them. Looked up from germline, CDR1 is LNHDA and CDR2 is SQIVND (reference sequence). In DNA, the CDR3 is TGTGCCAGTAGTATCGAGGCGCTACAGACTAATGAAAAACTGTTTTTT. Translated, it gives CASSIEALQTNEKLFF.

This clonotype has ten or more counts. At one end the junction does not follow the germline gene, possibly because of a read error. CDR3 DNA: TGTGCCACCAGTTCGGGAGGCACAGATACGCAGTATTTT. This translates into CATSSGGTDTQYF. The V call is TRBV6-1, the J call TRBJ2-3; a possible D gene is TRBD2 (6 bases). Germline-derived CDR1 and CDR2 are MNHNS and SASEGT. The CDR3 totals 13 residues.

This clonotype was recorded many times. V gene TRBV14 combines with J gene TRBJ2-3; D is ambiguous. Germline values: CDR1 SGHDN, CDR2 FVKESK. CDR3 size: 12 residues. Trimming removed 4 bases at V and 6 bases at J, with 8 bases between. The CDR3 DNA sequence: TGTGCCAGCAGCCCGGGTATGGATACGCAGTATTTT. Amino acids: CASSPGMDTQYF.

This clonotype showed up many times. The chain couples TRBV3-1 to TRBJ1-5, with TRBD1 identical over 8 bases. Germline trimming cut 1 base from V and 5 bases from J; bases unmatched to any gene: 10. The CDR3 loop spans 17 amino acids. Germline V gene lookup returns CDR1 LGHDT and CDR2 YNNKEL (reference sequence). The CDR3 is CASSQGGTGWLHQPQHF. DNA of the CDR3: TGTGCCAGCAGCCAAGGGGGGACAGGTTGGCTTCATCAGCCCCAGCATTTT.

This clonotype was observed at least ten times. The chain employs TRBV20-1 and TRBJ2-2; possible D gene TRBD2, 5 bases. V lost 3 bases, J lost 2 bases, and 13 bases lay in between. Germline-derived CDR1 and CDR2 are DFQATT and SNEGSKA (reference sequence). CDR3 size: 15 residues. Here the CDR3 reads CSARGVASNTGELFF. The CDR3 bases are TGCAGTGCTAGGGGCGTAGCGTCAAACACCGGGGAGCTGTTTTTT.

On this clonotype itself: This may stem from a read error, because a much larger clone lies one nucleotide away. The V and J genes are TRBV7-2 and TRBJ2-1; 8 nucleotides match TRBD2. CDR3 length: 12 residues. J was trimmed by 15 bases and V by 6 bases; bases with no gene match: 10. Germline loops: CDR1 SGHTA, CDR2 FQGNSA. The CDR3 nucleotides read TGTGCCAGCAGTCCGGACGGGGGGGGGGGGTTCTTC. It specifies CASSPDGGGGFF.

The rearrangement uses TRBV5-1 and TRBJ2-1, with D possibly matching TRBD2 (6 bases). The V gene lost 0 bases and the J gene lost 15 bases, with 22 bases spanning the gap. The CDR3 runs to 15 residues. Germline assignment: CDR1 SGHRS and CDR2 YFSETQ. DNA of the CDR3: TGCGCCAGCAGCTTGGGCCGCCGGGACTTTCCTTCTCCGTTCTTC. The encoded protein is CASSLGRRDFPSPFF.

This clonotype was found a few times. It may be a read error: a sequence one base away is much more abundant. The chain couples TRBV11-2 to TRBJ1-2; D is unclear. CDR1 and CDR2 (germline): SGHAT, FQNNGV. The CDR3 is 13 amino acids. The CDR3 DNA follows: TGTGCCAACAGCGCACACAGAGCCTATGGCTACACCTTC. Protein product: CANSAHRAYGYTF.

The chain joins TRBV3-1 to TRBJ2-5; maybe TRBD1 (6 bases). CDR1 and CDR2 (germline): LGHDT, YNNKEL (reference sequence). V shed 0 bases and J shed 2 bases, with 10 bases lying between them. The CDR3 is 15 residues long. The CDR3 protein is CASSQDIGTQETQYF. CDR3 sequence (DNA): TGTGCCAGCAGCCAAGATATCGGGACACAAGAGACCCAGTACTTC.

On this clonotype itself: A single base separates this from a much larger clone, so it may be a read error. This chain joins TRBV20-1 and TRBJ1-1, with D tentatively TRBD1 (6 bases). The germline gives CDR1 DFQATT, CDR2 SNEGSKA (reference sequence). The CDR3 consists of 15 residues. The CDR3 DNA sequence: TGCAGTGCTAGAACACAGACAGGTTCGAACATTGAAGCTTTCTTT. The encoded protein is CSARTQTGSNIEAFF.